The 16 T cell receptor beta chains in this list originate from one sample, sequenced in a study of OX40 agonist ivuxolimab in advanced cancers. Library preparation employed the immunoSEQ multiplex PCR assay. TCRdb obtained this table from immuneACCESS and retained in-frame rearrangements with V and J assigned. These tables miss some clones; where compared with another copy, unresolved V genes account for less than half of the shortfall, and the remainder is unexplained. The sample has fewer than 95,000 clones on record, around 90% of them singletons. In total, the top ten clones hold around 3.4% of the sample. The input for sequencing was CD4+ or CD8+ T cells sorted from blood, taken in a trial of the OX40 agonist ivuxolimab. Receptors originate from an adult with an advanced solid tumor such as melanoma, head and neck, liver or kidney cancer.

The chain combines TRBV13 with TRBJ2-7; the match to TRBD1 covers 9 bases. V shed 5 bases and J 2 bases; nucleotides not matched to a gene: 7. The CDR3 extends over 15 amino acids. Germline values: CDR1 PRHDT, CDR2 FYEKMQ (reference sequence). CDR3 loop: CASSPGQGPTYEQYF. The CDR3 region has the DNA TGTGCCAGCAGCCCTGGACAGGGGCCGACCTACGAGCAGTACTTC.

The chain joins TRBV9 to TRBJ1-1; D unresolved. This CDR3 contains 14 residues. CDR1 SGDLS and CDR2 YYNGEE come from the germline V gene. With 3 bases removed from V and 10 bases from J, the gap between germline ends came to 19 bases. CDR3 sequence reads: CASSESQGRWGAFF. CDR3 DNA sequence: TGTGCCAGCAGCGAATCGCAAGGGCGATGGGGAGCTTTCTTT.

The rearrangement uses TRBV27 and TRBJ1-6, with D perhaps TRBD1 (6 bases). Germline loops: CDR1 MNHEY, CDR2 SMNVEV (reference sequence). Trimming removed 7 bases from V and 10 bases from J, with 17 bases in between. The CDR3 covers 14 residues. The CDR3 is CASTLDRGGSPLHF. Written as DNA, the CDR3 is TGTGCCAGCACCTTAGATAGGGGGGGGTCACCCCTCCACTTT.

DNA for the CDR3: TGTGCCAGCAGCTTGGGGCAGGGTGCATATGAGCAGTACTTC. Its protein is CASSLGQGAYEQYF. This chain links TRBV5-4 with TRBJ2-7; perhaps TRBD1 as D (5 bases). The germline gives CDR1 SGHNT, CDR2 YYREEE (reference sequence). V lost 0 bases and J 7 bases, leaving 14 bases between the germline ends. This CDR3 comprises 14 residues. The entire variable domain, with the rest obtained from reference TRBV5-4 and TRBJ2-7, is as follows: ETGVTQSPTHLIKTRGQQVTLRCSSQSGHNTVSWYQQALGQGPQFIFQYYREEENGRGNFPPRFSGLQFPNYSSELNVNALELDDSALYLCASSLGQGAYEQYFGPGTRLTVT.

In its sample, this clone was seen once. The CDR3: CASSLAGTGGETQYF. Here the CDR3 DNA reads TGTGCCAGCAGCTTAGCAGGGACAGGGGGAGAGACCCAGTACTTC. The rearrangement joins TRBV11-2 to TRBJ2-5, with TRBD1 matching over 11 bases. With 1 base clipped from V and 4 bases from J, the junction kept 2 bases outside the gene matches. This CDR3 region has 15 residues. Germline CDR1 reads SGHAT; CDR2 reads FQNNGV.

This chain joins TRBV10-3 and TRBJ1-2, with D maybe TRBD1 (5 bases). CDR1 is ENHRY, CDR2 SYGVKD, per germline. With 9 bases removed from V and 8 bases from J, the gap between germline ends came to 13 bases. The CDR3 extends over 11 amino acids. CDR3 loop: CAINQGSGYTF. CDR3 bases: TGTGCCATTAATCAGGGAAGCGGCTACACCTTC.

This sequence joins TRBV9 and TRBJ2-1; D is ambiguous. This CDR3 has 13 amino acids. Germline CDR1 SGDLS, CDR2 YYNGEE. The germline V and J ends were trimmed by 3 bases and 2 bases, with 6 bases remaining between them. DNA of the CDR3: TGTGCCAGCAGCGGGATCCCCTACAATGAGCAGTTCTTC. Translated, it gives CASSGIPYNEQFF.

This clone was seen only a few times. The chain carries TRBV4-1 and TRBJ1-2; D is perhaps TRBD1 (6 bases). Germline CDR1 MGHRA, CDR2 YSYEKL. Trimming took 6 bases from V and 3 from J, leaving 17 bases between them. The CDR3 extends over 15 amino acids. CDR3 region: CASRPRGLEDYGYTF. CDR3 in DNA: TGCGCCAGCAGGCCAAGGGGGTTGGAGGACTATGGCTACACCTTC.

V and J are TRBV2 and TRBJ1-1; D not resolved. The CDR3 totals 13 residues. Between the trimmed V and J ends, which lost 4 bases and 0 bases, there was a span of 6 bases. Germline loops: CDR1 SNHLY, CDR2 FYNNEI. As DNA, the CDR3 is TGTGCCAGCAGTGGTGGATTGAACACTGAAGCTTTCTTT. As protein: CASSGGLNTEAFF.

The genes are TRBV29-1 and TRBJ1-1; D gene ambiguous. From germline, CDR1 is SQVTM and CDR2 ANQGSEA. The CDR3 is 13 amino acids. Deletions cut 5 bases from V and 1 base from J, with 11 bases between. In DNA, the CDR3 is TGCAGCGTTTTACCCACGACGAACACTGAAGCTTTCTTT. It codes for CSVLPTTNTEAFF.

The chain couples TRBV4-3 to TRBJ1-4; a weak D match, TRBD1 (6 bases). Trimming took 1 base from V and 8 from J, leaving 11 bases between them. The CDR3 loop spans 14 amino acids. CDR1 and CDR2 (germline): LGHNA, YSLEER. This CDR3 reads CASSQVQGDEKLFF. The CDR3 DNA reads TGCGCCAGCAGCCAAGTACAGGGTGACGAAAAACTGTTTTTT.

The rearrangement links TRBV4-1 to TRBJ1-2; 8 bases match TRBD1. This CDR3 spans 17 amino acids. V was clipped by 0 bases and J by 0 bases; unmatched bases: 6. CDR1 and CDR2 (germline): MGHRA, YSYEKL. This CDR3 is CASSQEAQGAANYGYTF. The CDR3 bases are TGCGCCAGCAGCCAAGAAGCTCAGGGGGCCGCTAACTATGGCTACACCTTC.

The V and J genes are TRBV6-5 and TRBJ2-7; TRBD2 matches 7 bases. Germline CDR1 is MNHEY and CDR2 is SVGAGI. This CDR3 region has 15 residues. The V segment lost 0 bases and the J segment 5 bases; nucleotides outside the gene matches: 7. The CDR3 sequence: CASSYSGRAGDEQYF. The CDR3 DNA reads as TGTGCCAGCAGTTACTCGGGGAGGGCCGGGGACGAGCAGTACTTC.

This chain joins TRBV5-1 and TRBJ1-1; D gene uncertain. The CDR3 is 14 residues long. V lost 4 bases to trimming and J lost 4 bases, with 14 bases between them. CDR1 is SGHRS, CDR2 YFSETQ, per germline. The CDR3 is CASSIYTEGTEAFF. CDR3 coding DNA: TGCGCCAGCAGCATCTACACCGAGGGCACTGAAGCTTTCTTT.

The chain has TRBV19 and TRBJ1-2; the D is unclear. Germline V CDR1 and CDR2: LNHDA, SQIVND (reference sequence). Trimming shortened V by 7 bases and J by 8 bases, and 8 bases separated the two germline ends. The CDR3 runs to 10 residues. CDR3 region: CASMGLGYTF. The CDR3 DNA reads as TGTGCCAGTATGGGCCTCGGCTACACCTTC.

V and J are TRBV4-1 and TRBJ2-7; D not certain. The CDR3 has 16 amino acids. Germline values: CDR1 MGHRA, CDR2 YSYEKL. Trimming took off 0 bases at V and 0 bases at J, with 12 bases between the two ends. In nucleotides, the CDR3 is TGCGCCAGCAGCCAAGAAGCCCCACGCGGCTCCTACGAGCAGTACTTC. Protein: CASSQEAPRGSYEQYF.